These 31 T cell receptor beta chains came from one sample sequenced in a study of blood T cell repertoires in COVID-19. The assay was immunoSEQ multiplex PCR, and TCRdb's table has in-frame clones only and misses some. The sample includes under 150,000 clones, approximately 81% of them seen just once. What was sequenced was peripheral blood. The receptors come from a human donor in a cohort sampled during active COVID-19.

The J gene is TRBJ1-5, the V gene TRBV10-2; D possibly corresponds to TRBD1 (5 bases). The V gene lost 5 bases and the J gene lost 4 bases, with 12 bases spanning the gap. CDR3 length: 14 amino acids. The germline gives CDR1 WSHSY, CDR2 SAAADI. The CDR3, as DNA: TGCGCCAGCAGTCAAGGGGCTGAGAATCAGCCCCAGCATTTT. As protein: CASSQGAENQPQHF.

The V gene is TRBV28, the J gene TRBJ2-1; 9 nucleotides match TRBD1. The CDR3 contains 14 residues. V lost 1 base, J lost 7 bases, and 2 bases stayed unmatched. Germline V gene lookup returns CDR1 MDHEN and CDR2 SYDVKM. CDR3 amino acids: CASSLLTGGNEQFF. In nucleotides, the CDR3 is TGTGCCAGCAGTTTATTGACAGGGGGAAATGAGCAGTTCTTC.

This sequence joins TRBV28 and TRBJ2-7, with 9 bases lining up with TRBD2. This CDR3 region has 17 residues. Losses at the gene ends were 5 bases for V and 1 base for J; bases not matched to a gene: 12. Germline V gene sequence: CDR1 MDHEN, CDR2 SYDVKM. CDR3 DNA sequence: TGTGCCAGCAGTGGGGCCCCTAGCGGGGCCACTTCCTACGAGCAGTACTTC. Translating gives CASSGAPSGATSYEQYF.

The genes are TRBV4-3 and TRBJ1-1, with D uncertain. Per the germline V gene, CDR1 is LGHNA and CDR2 is YSLEER. This CDR3 region has 16 residues. The ends were cut back, 0 bases at V and 3 bases at J, with 14 bases in the middle. The CDR3 DNA follows: TGCGCCAGCAGCCAAGATCTAGGGCAGCGGGACACTGAAGCTTTCTTT. This encodes CASSQDLGQRDTEAFF.

The chain combines TRBV7-9 with TRBJ2-7; a weak D match, TRBD1 (5 bases). V shed 5 bases and J shed 6 bases, with 23 bases lying between them. This CDR3 has 16 residues. Germline V gene lookup returns CDR1 SEHNR and CDR2 FQNEAQ (reference sequence). The CDR3 here is CASSPPTGLLRGEQYF. CDR3 coding DNA: TGTGCCAGCAGCCCCCCTACTGGCCTCCTAAGGGGCGAGCAGTACTTC.

This sequence joins TRBV11-2 and TRBJ2-3; TRBD2 agrees at 10 bases. Germline-derived CDR1 and CDR2 are SGHAT and FQNNGV. The CDR3 contains 14 residues. The V and J ends lost 8 bases and 3 bases, in that order; junction bases with no gene match: 5. DNA of the CDR3: TGTGCCAGCGGTTTTAGCGGGGGGACAGATACGCAGTATTTT. Protein: CASGFSGGTDTQYF.

In its sample, this clone was seen once. The gene calls are TRBV15 and TRBJ2-3; 7 bases line up with TRBD2. Germline V gives CDR1 LNHNV, CDR2 YYDKDF (reference sequence). The CDR3 has 15 amino acids. The ends lost 4 bases at V and 0 bases at J; junction bases unmatched: 4. The CDR3 region has the DNA TGTGCCACCAGCACGAGCGGGGTTAGCACAGATACGCAGTATTTT. It specifies CATSTSGVSTDTQYF.

This rearrangement joins TRBV2 to TRBJ2-3; 9 nucleotides agree with TRBD2. Trimming cost V 2 bases and J 5 bases; bases outside gene matches: 8. The CDR3 spans 16 residues. Germline V gives CDR1 SNHLY, CDR2 FYNNEI. The CDR3 nucleotides are TGTGCCAGCAGTGAACAAGGCGGGGGGGCGATAGATACGCAGTATTTT. Translated, it gives CASSEQGGGAIDTQYF.

J is TRBJ1-1 and V is TRBV7-2, with D perhaps TRBD1 (5 bases). Germline V lookup: CDR1 SGHTA, CDR2 FQGNSA. CDR3 length: 15 residues. Between the trimmed V and J ends, which lost 5 bases and 0 bases, there was a span of 13 bases. The chain's CDR3 is CASSTAPGMNTEAFF. CDR3 DNA: TGTGCCAGCAGCACCGCCCCAGGGATGAACACTGAAGCTTTCTTT.

CDR3 protein: CASSFVITGALNTEAFF. The CDR3, as DNA: TGTGCCAGCAGCTTCGTGATTACAGGGGCCCTGAACACTGAAGCTTTCTTT. The chain links TRBV7-8 to TRBJ1-1; 7 bases fit TRBD1. CDR1 is SGHVS, CDR2 FQNEAQ, per germline. V shed 3 bases, J shed 0 bases, and the junction held 10 bases outside the gene matches. The CDR3 contains 17 residues.

The chain employs TRBV7-2 and TRBJ2-7, with 7 nucleotides matching TRBD1. Trimming removed 5 bases from V and 7 bases from J; junction bases left unmatched: 14. The CDR3 runs to 15 residues. Per germline, CDR1 SGHTA and CDR2 FQGNSA. In DNA, the CDR3 is TGTGCCAGCAGCCCCAGGGACAGAGCTCTCAAGGAGCAGTACTTC. Amino acids: CASSPRDRALKEQYF.

The V and J genes are TRBV27 and TRBJ1-6; possible D gene TRBD1, 6 bases. The length of the CDR3 is 16 residues. V was clipped by 3 bases and J by 8 bases, with 17 bases between them. From germline, CDR1 is MNHEY and CDR2 SMNVEV (reference sequence). CDR3 sequence (DNA): TGTGCCAGCAGTTTCTATTCTGGACAGCAAGATTCACCCCTCCACTTT. Protein sequence: CASSFYSGQQDSPLHF.

This rearrangement joins TRBV3-1 (or the pseudogene TRBV3-2) to TRBJ1-1; a possible D gene is TRBD1 (5 bases). The CDR3 consists of 16 residues. Germline lookup yields CDR1 LGHDT and CDR2 YNNKEL (reference sequence). Trimming stripped 2 bases from V and 4 bases from J, with 17 bases between. The CDR3 sequence is CASSQTGRPAITEAFF. CDR3 nucleotide sequence: TGTGCCAGCAGCCAAACAGGCAGGCCTGCCATCACTGAAGCTTTCTTT.

The rearrangement uses TRBV6-5 and TRBJ2-1; 14 positions agree with TRBD2. This CDR3 has 16 amino acids. Trimming cost V 4 bases and J 5 bases; bases outside gene matches: 4. Per germline, CDR1 MNHEY and CDR2 SVGAGI. The CDR3 coding sequence is TGTGCCAGCAGTTGGGGACTAGCGGGGGCAAACAATGAGCAGTTCTTC. Residues: CASSWGLAGANNEQFF.

The chain uses TRBV6-5 and TRBJ2-7, with a tentative D call TRBD1 (5 bases). V was cut by 2 bases and J by 0 bases, with 11 bases left in between. CDR1 MNHEY and CDR2 SVGAGI come from the germline V gene. The CDR3 sequence is 15 residues long. The CDR3 region has the DNA TGTGCCAGCAGTTACGTGCTGCAGGGCTCCTACGAGCAGTACTTC. It encodes CASSYVLQGSYEQYF.

This clone has a handful of counts. Additional DNA sequences in this sample encode the identical CDR3. This chain links TRBV7-2 with TRBJ1-3, with 11 bases fitting TRBD1. Germline CDR1 is SGHTA and CDR2 is FQGNSA. Trimming at V came to 1 base and at J to 0 bases, leaving 2 bases not matched to a gene. This CDR3 has 17 amino acids. The CDR3 spells CASSLGGQGVSGNTIYF. In DNA form, the CDR3 reads TGTGCCAGCAGCTTAGGGGGACAGGGGGTCTCTGGAAACACCATATATTTT.

The rearrangement links TRBV7-2 to TRBJ1-5, with 9 bases identical to TRBD1. Trimming took 6 bases from V and 5 from J; bases not matched to a gene: 11. CDR1 is SGHTA, CDR2 FQGNSA, per germline. The CDR3 extends over 16 amino acids. Here the CDR3 reads CASSSPGQGLHQPQHF. The DNA of the CDR3 is TGTGCCAGCAGTTCCCCGGGACAGGGTTTGCATCAGCCCCAGCATTTT.

V is TRBV11-2 and J is TRBJ2-1, with 12 positions matching TRBD2. This CDR3 region has 15 residues. Germline CDR1 and CDR2: SGHAT and FQNNGV. V gave up 5 bases and J gave up 6 bases; unmatched junction bases: 5. In DNA, the CDR3 is TGTGCCAGCAGCAAGGGACTAGCGGGCCCCAATGAGCAGTTCTTC. Amino acids: CASSKGLAGPNEQFF.

The genes are TRBV6-1 and TRBJ1-3; no definite D call. The V gene's germline CDR1 is MNHNS and CDR2 SASEGT. V lost 3 bases and J 0 bases, leaving 6 bases between the germline ends. The CDR3 has 14 amino acids. CDR3 nucleotides: TGTGCCAGCAGTGACAACTTCTCTGGAAACACCATATATTTT. Protein sequence: CASSDNFSGNTIYF.

The V and J genes are TRBV2 and TRBJ1-5; D remains unclear. V gave up 2 bases and J gave up 1 base, with 6 bases separating them. CDR3 length: 14 residues. Germline loops: CDR1 SNHLY, CDR2 FYNNEI. The CDR3 DNA reads TGTGCCAGCAGTGAATTTGGCAGCAATCAGCCCCAGCATTTT. It is translated as CASSEFGSNQPQHF.

The V gene is TRBV4-1, the J gene TRBJ1-3; D might be TRBD1 (6 bases). Germline loops: CDR1 MGHRA, CDR2 YSYEKL. The CDR3 loop spans 15 amino acids. The V end was cut by 5 bases, the J end by 2 bases, with 13 bases between. The DNA for the CDR3 is TGCGCCAGCAGCGGACGGACAGACCCTGGAAACACCATATATTTT. Amino acid sequence: CASSGRTDPGNTIYF.

The chain recombines TRBV6-5 with TRBJ2-5, with a tentative D call TRBD1 (5 bases). The CDR3 length is 14 residues. Germline values: CDR1 MNHEY, CDR2 SVGAGI. Trimming took off 6 bases at V and 4 bases at J, with 15 bases between the two ends. The chain's CDR3 is CASRRDHQGETQYF. CDR3 DNA: TGTGCCAGCAGGCGCGATCATCAGGGAGAGACCCAGTACTTC.

The chain combines TRBV4-2 with TRBJ2-5; 7 nucleotides agree with TRBD2. Germline loops: CDR1 LGHNA, CDR2 YNFKEQ. Trimming cost V 2 bases and J 5 bases; bases outside gene matches: 5. The CDR3 length is 14 residues. The CDR3 DNA reads as TGTGCCAGCAGCCAAACTAGCGTGGGGGAGACCCAGTACTTC. This sequence encodes CASSQTSVGETQYF.

This sequence joins TRBV19 and TRBJ1-6, with D unresolved. This CDR3 has 13 residues. The germline V and J ends were trimmed by 2 bases and 11 bases, with 10 bases remaining between them. From germline, CDR1 is LNHDA and CDR2 SQIVND (reference sequence). The CDR3 DNA sequence: TGTGCCAGTAGTATATCCTCCCTTACACCCCTCCACTTT. Its translation: CASSISSLTPLHF.

The CDR3 sequence: CASSAGTGQTDTQYF. CDR3 nucleotides: TGTGCCAGCAGTGCCGGGACAGGGCAAACAGATACGCAGTATTTT. This rearrangement joins TRBV2 to TRBJ2-3; 9 bases align to TRBD1. Germline V gene data show CDR1 as SNHLY and CDR2 as FYNNEI. The CDR3 spans 15 residues. Unmatched junction bases numbered 5, after V lost 4 bases and J lost 3 bases.

This clone appeared once. The CDR3 sequence is CATSDYRGGQPQHF. The CDR3 DNA follows: TGTGCCACCAGTGATTACAGGGGGGGTCAGCCCCAGCATTTT. The chain uses TRBV24-1 and TRBJ1-5, with 8 bases matching TRBD1. Germline V gives CDR1 KGHDR, CDR2 SFDVKD. J gave up 6 bases and V 2 bases, and 2 bases lay outside the gene matches. The CDR3 is 14 residues long.

The chain couples TRBV3-1 (or the pseudogene TRBV3-2) to TRBJ1-3; D may be TRBD1 (6 bases). V was trimmed by 1 base and J by 0 bases, leaving 10 bases between them. In germline, CDR1 is LGHDT, CDR2 YNNKEL (reference sequence). There are 16 residues in the CDR3. In nucleotides, the CDR3 is TGTGCCAGCAGCCAAGTCCCGACAGGCTCTGGAAACACCATATATTTT. It encodes CASSQVPTGSGNTIYF.

This chain joins TRBV7-7 and TRBJ2-3; D might be TRBD2 (5 bases). Germline V gene lookup returns CDR1 SSHAT and CDR2 FNYEAQ (reference sequence). The CDR3 covers 13 residues. V lost 4 bases, J lost 2 bases, and 7 bases lay in between. The CDR3 region has the DNA TGTGCCAGCAGCTCGCGGGCCACAGATACGCAGTATTTT. Translated: CASSSRATDTQYF.

The V call is TRBV9, the J call TRBJ2-7; the match to TRBD1 covers 7 bases. Germline CDR1 and CDR2: SGDLS and YYNGEE. CDR3 size: 15 residues. The ends lost 0 bases at V and 2 bases at J; junction bases unmatched: 5. The CDR3 region is CASSVVGDSTYEQYF. Written as DNA, the CDR3 is TGTGCCAGCAGCGTAGTTGGGGACAGCACCTACGAGCAGTACTTC. Drawing the rest from reference TRBV9 and TRBJ2-7, the complete variable domain is DSGVTQTPKHLITATGQRVTLRCSPRSGDLSVYWYQQSLDQGLQFLIQYYNGEERAKGNILERFSAQQFPDLHSELNLSSLELGDSALYFCASSVVGDSTYEQYFGPGTRLTVT.

This clone was seen a single time. This sequence joins TRBV11-2 and TRBJ2-7; D perhaps matches TRBD2 (6 bases). The CDR3 totals 14 residues. V dropped 5 bases and J dropped 3 bases, with 14 bases sitting between them. Germline loops: CDR1 SGHAT, CDR2 FQNNGV. The CDR3 loop is CASSGGDGGYEQYF. The DNA of the CDR3 is TGTGCCAGCAGCGGGGGTGACGGGGGCTACGAGCAGTACTTC.

The chain recombines TRBV5-1 with TRBJ2-1; 11 nucleotides agree with TRBD2. Germline V gene lookup returns CDR1 SGHRS and CDR2 YFSETQ. The V gene end was trimmed by 4 bases and the J gene end by 0 bases; junction bases not matched to a gene: 9. This CDR3 is 18 amino acids long. The DNA of the CDR3 is TGCGCCAGCAGCCCCCGACTAGCGGGGTCCTCCTCCTACAATGAGCAGTTCTTC. Its protein is CASSPRLAGSSSYNEQFF.